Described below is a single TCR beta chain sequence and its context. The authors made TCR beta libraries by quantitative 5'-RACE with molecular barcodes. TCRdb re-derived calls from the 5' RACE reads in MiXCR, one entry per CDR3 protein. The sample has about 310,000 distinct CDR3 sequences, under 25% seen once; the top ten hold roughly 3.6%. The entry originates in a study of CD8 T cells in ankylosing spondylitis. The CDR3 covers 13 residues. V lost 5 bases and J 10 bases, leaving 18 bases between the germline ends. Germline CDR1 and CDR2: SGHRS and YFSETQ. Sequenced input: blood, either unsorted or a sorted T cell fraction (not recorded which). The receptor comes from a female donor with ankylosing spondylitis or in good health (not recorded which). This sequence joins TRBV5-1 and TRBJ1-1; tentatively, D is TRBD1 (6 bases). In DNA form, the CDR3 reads TGCGCCAGCAGTTTACAGGGTAATAGAGGAGCTTTCTTT. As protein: CASSLQGNRGAFF. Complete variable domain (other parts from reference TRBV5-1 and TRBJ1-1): KAGVTQTPRYLIKTRGQQVTLSCSPISGHRSVSWYQQTPGQGLQFLFEYFSETQRNKGNFPGRFSGRQFSNSRSEMNVSTLELGDSALYLCASSLQGNRGAFFGQGTRLTVV.